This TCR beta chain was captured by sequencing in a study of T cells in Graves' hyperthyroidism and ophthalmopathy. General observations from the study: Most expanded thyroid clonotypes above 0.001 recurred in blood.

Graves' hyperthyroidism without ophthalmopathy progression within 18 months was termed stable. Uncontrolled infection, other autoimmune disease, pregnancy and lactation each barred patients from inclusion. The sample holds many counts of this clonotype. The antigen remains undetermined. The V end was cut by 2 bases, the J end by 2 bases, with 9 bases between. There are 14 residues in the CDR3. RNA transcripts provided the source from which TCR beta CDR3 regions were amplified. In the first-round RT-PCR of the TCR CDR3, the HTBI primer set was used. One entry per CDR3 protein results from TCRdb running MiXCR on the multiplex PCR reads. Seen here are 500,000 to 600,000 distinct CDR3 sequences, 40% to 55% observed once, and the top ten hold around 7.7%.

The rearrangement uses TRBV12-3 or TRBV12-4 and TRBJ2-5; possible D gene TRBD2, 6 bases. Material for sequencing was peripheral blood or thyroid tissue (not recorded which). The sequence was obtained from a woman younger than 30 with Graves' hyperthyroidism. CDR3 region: CASSLRRGQETQYF. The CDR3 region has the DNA TGTGCCAGCAGTTTACGGCGGGGTCAAGAGACCCAGTACTTC.